The TCR beta chain described here comes from a study of blood T cell repertoires in COVID-19. For the study at large: Sites across the United States, Italy and Spain contributed samples from acute and convalescent COVID-19. PBMCs, B-cell-depleted T cells, or T cells were the source of the cDNA or gDNA that made up the material.

In Seattle, patients joined the study during active infection and were tracked longitudinally. This CDR3 contains 12 residues. Germline V gives CDR1 SNHLY, CDR2 FYNNEI. V dropped 8 bases and J dropped 7; count of bases not matched to a gene: 6. Per the original data handling: Reference gene primers were amplified, and this amplification served to estimate nucleated cell counts. This table comes from immunoSEQ multiplex PCR, and its TCRdb copy is limited to in-frame clones, with some not included. That table supplies the V and J calls and clone size; D and trimming were determined from the DNA. The sample records about 110,000 clones, over 65% being singletons.

Input material: peripheral blood. The receptor's source is a man older than 75 with COVID-19, enrolled during active disease. V gene TRBV2 combines with J gene TRBJ1-2, with 8 positions matching TRBD1. The CDR3 nucleotides are TGTGCCAGCGGGAGACAGGGGTCTGGCTACACCTTC. This codes for CASGRQGSGYTF. Using reference TRBV2 and TRBJ1-2 for the parts outside the CDR3, the full variable domain is EPEVTQTPSHQVTQMGQEVILRCVPISNHLYFYWYRQILGQKVEFLVSFYNNEISEKSEIFDDQFSVERPDGSNFTLKIRSTKLEDSAMYFCASGRQGSGYTFGSGTRLTVV.